Included here is one T cell receptor beta chain sequence, with context. Its antigen is undetermined. An end of the junction does not agree with germline; a read error may underlie this. The germline V gene encodes CDR1 LGHNA and CDR2 YSLEER. CDR3 length: 12 residues. Expressed TCRB transcripts got sequenced, as all isolated RNA was reverse transcribed. The method was immunoSEQ multiplex PCR; TCRdb's version includes in-frame clones alone and lacks a portion of them. This table has about 160,000 clones, roughly 65% appearing once. This entry comes from a study of beta chain features in type 1 diabetes. Study overall: Age, gender and cell yields were alike across patients and healthy donors. Study-wide results and limits: When VDJ junctions were examined, type 1 diabetes patients showed fewer insertions and more deletions. TCRB CDR3s from Type 1 diabetes patients were moderately but significantly shorter in all four CD4+ subsets. HLA influence on TCRB rearrangement stayed unresolved here.

It was via CD45RO/CCR7/CD25/CD127/CD95/CD27 that CD4+ naive, central memory, regulatory and stem cell-like memory cells were sorted. The sample comprised naive CD4+ T cells from blood. This clonotype was sampled from a man younger than 45 with type 1 diabetes. The chain uses TRBV4-3 and TRBJ2-7; TRBD1 aligns across 8 bases. The CDR3 sequence is CASSLRGQGITF. In DNA form, the CDR3 reads TGCGCCAGCAGCCTTCGAGGACAGGGAATCACCTTC.